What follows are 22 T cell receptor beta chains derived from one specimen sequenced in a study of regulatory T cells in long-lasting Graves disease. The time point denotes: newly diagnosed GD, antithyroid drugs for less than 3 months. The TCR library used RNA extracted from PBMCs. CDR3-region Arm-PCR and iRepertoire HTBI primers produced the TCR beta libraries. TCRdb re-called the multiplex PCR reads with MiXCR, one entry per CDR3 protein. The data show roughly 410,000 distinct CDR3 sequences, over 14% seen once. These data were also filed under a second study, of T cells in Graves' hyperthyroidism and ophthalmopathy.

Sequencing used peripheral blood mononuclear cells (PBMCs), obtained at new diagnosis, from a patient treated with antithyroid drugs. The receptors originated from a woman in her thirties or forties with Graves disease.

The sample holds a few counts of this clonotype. In DNA form, the CDR3 reads TGCAGTGCCATACAGGCAGGACAGAATAATTCACCCCTCCACTTT. It is translated as CSAIQAGQNNSPLHF. J is TRBJ1-6 and V is TRBV20-1, with a weak D call TRBD1 (6 bases). Trimming removed 6 bases at V and 5 bases at J, with 17 bases between. The CDR3 consists of 15 residues. Germline assignment: CDR1 DFQATT and CDR2 SNEGSKA (reference sequence).

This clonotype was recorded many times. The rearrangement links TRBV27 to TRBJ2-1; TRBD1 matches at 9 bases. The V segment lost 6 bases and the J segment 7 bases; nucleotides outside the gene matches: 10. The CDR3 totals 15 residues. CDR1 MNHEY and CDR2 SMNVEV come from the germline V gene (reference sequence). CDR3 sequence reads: CASRGTGTGWNEQFF. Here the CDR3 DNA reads TGTGCCAGCAGGGGGACAGGGACCGGGTGGAATGAGCAGTTCTTC.

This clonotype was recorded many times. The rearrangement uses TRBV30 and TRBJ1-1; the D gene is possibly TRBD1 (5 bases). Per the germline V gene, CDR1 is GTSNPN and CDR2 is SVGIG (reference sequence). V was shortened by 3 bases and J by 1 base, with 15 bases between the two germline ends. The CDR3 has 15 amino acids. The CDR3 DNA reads TGTGCCTGGAGCGGGGCGTGGGAATCGAACACTGAAGCTTTCTTT. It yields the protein CAWSGAWESNTEAFF.

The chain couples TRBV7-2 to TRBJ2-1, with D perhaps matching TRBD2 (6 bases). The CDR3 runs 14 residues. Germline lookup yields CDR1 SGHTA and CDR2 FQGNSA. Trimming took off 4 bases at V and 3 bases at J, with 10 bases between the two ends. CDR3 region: CASSSSDVYNEQFF. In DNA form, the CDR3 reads TGTGCCAGCAGCTCTAGCGACGTCTACAATGAGCAGTTCTTC.

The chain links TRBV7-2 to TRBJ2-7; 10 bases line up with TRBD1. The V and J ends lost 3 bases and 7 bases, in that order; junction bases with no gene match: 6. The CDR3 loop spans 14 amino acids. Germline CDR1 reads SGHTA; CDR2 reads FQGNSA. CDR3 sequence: CASSFGTGAGEQYF. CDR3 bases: TGTGCCAGCAGCTTCGGGACAGGGGCGGGAGAGCAGTACTTC.

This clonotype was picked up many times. CDR3 amino acids: CASSYRTSGRVRISETQYF. Written as DNA, the CDR3 is TGTGCCAGCAGTTACCGGACTAGCGGGAGGGTCCGGATATCGGAGACCCAGTACTTC. The rearrangement joins TRBV6-7 to TRBJ2-5, with TRBD2 matching 15 bases. Being an ORF, TRBV6-7 has a function that is uncertain. Germline trimming cut 2 bases from V and 5 bases from J; bases unmatched to any gene: 12. CDR3 length: 19 residues.

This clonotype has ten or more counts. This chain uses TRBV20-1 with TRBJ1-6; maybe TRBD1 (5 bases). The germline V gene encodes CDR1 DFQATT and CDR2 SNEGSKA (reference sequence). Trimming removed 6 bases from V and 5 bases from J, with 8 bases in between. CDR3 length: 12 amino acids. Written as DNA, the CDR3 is TGCAGTGCCAGGGTTGATAATTCACCCCTCCACTTT. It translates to CSARVDNSPLHF.

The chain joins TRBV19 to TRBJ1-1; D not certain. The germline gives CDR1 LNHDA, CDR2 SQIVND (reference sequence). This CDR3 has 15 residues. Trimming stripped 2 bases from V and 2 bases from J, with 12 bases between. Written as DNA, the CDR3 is TGTGCCAGTAGTATACTTAGGACGGAAAACACTGAAGCTTTCTTT. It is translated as CASSILRTENTEAFF.

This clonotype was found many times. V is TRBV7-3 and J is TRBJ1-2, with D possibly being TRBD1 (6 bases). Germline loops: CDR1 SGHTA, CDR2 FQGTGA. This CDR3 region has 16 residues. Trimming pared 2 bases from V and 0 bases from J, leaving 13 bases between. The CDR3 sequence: CASSLYGGPTNYGYTF. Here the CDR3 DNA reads TGTGCCAGCAGCTTATATGGGGGCCCCACTAACTATGGCTACACCTTC.

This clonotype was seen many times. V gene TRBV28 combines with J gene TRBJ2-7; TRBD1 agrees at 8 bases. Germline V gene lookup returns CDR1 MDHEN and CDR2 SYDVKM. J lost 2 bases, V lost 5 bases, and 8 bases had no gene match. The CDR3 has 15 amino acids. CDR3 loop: CASSPPWDRPYEQYF. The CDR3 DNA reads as TGTGCCAGCAGTCCCCCCTGGGACAGGCCCTACGAGCAGTACTTC.

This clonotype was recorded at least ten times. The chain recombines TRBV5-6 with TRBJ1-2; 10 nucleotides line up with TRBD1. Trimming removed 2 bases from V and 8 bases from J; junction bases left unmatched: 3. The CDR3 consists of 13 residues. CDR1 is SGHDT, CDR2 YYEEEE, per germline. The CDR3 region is CASSFDRGQGYTF. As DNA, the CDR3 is TGTGCCAGCAGCTTCGACAGGGGGCAAGGCTACACCTTC.

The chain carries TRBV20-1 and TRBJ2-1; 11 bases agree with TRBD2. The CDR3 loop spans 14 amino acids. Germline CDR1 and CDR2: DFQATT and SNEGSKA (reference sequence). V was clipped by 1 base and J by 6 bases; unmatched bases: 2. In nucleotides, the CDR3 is TGCAGTGCTAGAGGGACTAGCGGGCCCAATGAGCAGTTCTTC. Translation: CSARGTSGPNEQFF.

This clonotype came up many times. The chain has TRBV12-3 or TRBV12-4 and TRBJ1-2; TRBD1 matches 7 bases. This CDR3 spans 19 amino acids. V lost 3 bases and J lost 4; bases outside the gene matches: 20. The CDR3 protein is CASSLALLIGTAHPYGYTF. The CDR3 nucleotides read TGTGCCAGCAGTTTGGCCCTCCTCATCGGGACAGCCCATCCCTATGGCTACACCTTC.

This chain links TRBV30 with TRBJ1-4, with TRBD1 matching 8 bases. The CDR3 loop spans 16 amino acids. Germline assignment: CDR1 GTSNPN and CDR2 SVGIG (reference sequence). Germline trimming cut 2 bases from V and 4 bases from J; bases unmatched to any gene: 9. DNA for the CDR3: TGTGCCTGGAGTCCCAGGGGGCTGGGATTTAATGAAAAACTGTTTTTT. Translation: CAWSPRGLGFNEKLFF.

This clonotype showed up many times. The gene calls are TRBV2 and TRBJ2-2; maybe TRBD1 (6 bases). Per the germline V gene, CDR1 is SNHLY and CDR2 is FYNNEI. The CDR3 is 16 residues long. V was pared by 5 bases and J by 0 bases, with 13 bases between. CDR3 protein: CASSWDTGSNTGELFF. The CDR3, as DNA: TGTGCCAGCAGTTGGGACACAGGTTCGAACACCGGGGAGCTGTTTTTT.

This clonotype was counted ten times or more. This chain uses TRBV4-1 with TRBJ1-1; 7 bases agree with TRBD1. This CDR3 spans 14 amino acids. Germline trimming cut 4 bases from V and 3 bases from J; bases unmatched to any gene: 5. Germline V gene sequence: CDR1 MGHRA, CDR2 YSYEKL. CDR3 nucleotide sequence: TGCGCCAGCAGCCCCAACGACAGGGACACTGAAGCTTTCTTT. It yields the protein CASSPNDRDTEAFF.

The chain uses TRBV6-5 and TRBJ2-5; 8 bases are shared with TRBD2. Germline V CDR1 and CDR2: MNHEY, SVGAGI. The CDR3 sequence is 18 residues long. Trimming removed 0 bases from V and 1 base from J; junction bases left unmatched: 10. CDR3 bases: TGTGCCAGCAGTTACTCTCACCCTCTAGCGGGTTCCCAAGAGACCCAGTACTTC. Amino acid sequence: CASSYSHPLAGSQETQYF.

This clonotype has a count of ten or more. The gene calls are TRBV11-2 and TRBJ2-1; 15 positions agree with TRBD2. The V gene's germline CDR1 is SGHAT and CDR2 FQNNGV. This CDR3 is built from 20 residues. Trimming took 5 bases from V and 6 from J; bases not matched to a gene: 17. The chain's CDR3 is CASSHLPGLAGGVASNEQFF. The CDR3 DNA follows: TGTGCCAGCAGCCACTTGCCGGGACTAGCGGGAGGAGTGGCAAGCAATGAGCAGTTCTTC.

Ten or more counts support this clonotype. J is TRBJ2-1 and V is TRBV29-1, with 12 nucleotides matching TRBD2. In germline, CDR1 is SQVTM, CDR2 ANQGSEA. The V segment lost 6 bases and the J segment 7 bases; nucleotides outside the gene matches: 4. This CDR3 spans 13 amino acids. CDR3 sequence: CSVGLAGRNEQFF. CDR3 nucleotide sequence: TGCAGCGTAGGACTAGCGGGAAGAAATGAGCAGTTCTTC.

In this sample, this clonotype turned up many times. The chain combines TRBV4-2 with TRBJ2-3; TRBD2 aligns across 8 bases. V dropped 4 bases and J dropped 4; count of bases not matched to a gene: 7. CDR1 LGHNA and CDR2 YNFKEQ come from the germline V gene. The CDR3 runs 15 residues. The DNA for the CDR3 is TGTGCCAGCAGCCTATCCGGGACTAGGCCAGATACGCAGTATTTT. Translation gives CASSLSGTRPDTQYF.

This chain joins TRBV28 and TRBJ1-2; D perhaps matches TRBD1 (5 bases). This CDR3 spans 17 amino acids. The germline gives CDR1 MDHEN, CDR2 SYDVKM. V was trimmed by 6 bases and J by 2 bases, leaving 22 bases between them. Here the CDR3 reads CASRGLSSARVNYGYTF. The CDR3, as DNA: TGTGCCAGCAGGGGGCTTTCTTCGGCCCGGGTGAACTATGGCTACACCTTC.

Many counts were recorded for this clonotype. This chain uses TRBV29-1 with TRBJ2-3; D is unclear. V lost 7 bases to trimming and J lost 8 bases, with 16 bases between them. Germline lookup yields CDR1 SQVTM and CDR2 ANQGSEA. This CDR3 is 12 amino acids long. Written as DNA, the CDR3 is TGCAGCGAACTTGTTATTCTGGGTACGCAGTATTTT. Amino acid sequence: CSELVILGTQYF.